The 22 T cell receptor beta chains reported below all come from one sample, sequenced in a study of OX40 agonist ivuxolimab in advanced cancers. Sequenced by immunoSEQ multiplex PCR; TCRdb stores in-frame clones only, minus some. The data show about 3,000 clones, with about three quarters seen just once and about 20% held by the top ten. The sample in question was CD4+ or CD8+ T cells sorted from blood, obtained in a trial of the OX40 agonist ivuxolimab. Receptors originate from an adult with an advanced solid tumor such as melanoma, head and neck, liver or kidney cancer.

This chain joins TRBV6-6 and TRBJ2-1; tentatively, D is TRBD1 (6 bases). The CDR3 runs 14 residues. The germline V and J ends were trimmed by 8 bases and 8 bases, with 19 bases remaining between them. Germline V gene sequence: CDR1 MNHNY, CDR2 SVGAGI (reference sequence). This chain's CDR3 is CASGGQGQGYEQFF. In nucleotides, the CDR3 is TGTGCCAGCGGCGGGCAGGGGCAGGGCTATGAGCAGTTCTTC.

This chain joins TRBV27 and TRBJ2-2; perhaps TRBD2 as D (6 bases). Between the trimmed V and J ends, which lost 5 bases and 0 bases, there was a span of 13 bases. Germline CDR1 MNHEY, CDR2 SMNVEV (reference sequence). The CDR3 is made up of 16 amino acids. This chain's CDR3 is CASSTPDYANTGELFF. The DNA for the CDR3 is TGTGCCAGCAGTACCCCGGACTATGCGAACACCGGGGAGCTGTTTTTT.

The genes are TRBV5-5 and TRBJ1-1; possibly TRBD1 for D (6 bases). The CDR3 has 13 residues. Germline lookup yields CDR1 SGHKS and CDR2 YYEKEE (reference sequence). Trimming removed 2 bases from V and 1 base from J, with 6 bases in between. CDR3 sequence reads: CASSLQGNTEAFF. The DNA of the CDR3 is TGTGCCAGCAGCTTACAGGGGAACACTGAAGCTTTCTTT.

By sample fraction, this clone is large. The chain has TRBV19 and TRBJ1-3; no clear D. Trimming stripped 3 bases from V and 0 bases from J, with 12 bases between. The CDR3 covers 16 residues. Germline V lookup: CDR1 LNHDA, CDR2 SQIVND (reference sequence). The CDR3 protein is CASSMGGAVSGNTIYF. CDR3 sequence (DNA): TGTGCCAGTAGTATGGGCGGAGCAGTCTCTGGAAACACCATATATTTT.

This clone was detected a few times. V and J are TRBV7-9 and TRBJ2-2; weak D call: TRBD1 (5 bases). CDR3 size: 12 residues. CDR1 is SEHNR, CDR2 FQNEAQ, per germline (reference sequence). Trimming took 3 bases from V and 8 from J, leaving 7 bases between them. CDR3 loop: CASSLGQGELFF. DNA for the CDR3: TGTGCCAGCAGCTTGGGGCAGGGGGAGCTGTTTTTT.

The rearrangement uses TRBV4-1 and TRBJ1-6; D gene uncertain. V was pared by 1 base and J by 10 bases, with 11 bases between. Germline V lookup: CDR1 MGHRA, CDR2 YSYEKL. This CDR3 is built from 14 residues. The CDR3 DNA reads TGCGCCAGCAGCCAAGTACCCAATAGCTCACCCCTCCACTTT. Its translation is CASSQVPNSSPLHF.

The rearrangement uses TRBV11-2 and TRBJ2-7; 8 bases map to TRBD2. The CDR3 runs to 14 residues. CDR1 and CDR2 from the germline V gene are SGHAT and FQNNGV. Germline trimming cut 2 bases from V and 3 bases from J; bases unmatched to any gene: 3. The CDR3: CASSLRRGDYEQYF. The CDR3 DNA is TGTGCCAGCAGCTTACGGCGGGGGGACTACGAGCAGTACTTC.

The V and J genes are TRBV5-1 and TRBJ2-7; D gene unclear. With 0 bases removed from V and 2 bases from J, the gap between germline ends came to 9 bases. The CDR3 has 14 amino acids. Germline loops: CDR1 SGHRS, CDR2 YFSETQ. CDR3 sequence (DNA): TGCGCCAGCAGCTTGGAATTTAATGCCTACGAGCAGTACTTC. Its protein is CASSLEFNAYEQYF.

The chain couples TRBV14 to TRBJ2-4; 8 bases line up with TRBD1. From germline, CDR1 is SGHDN and CDR2 FVKESK. V lost 3 bases to trimming and J lost 8 bases; unmatched junction nucleotides: 15. The CDR3 loop spans 17 amino acids. CDR3 protein: CASSQPGQDASGDIQYF. DNA for the CDR3: TGTGCCAGCAGCCAGCCGGGACAGGACGCCTCGGGAGACATTCAGTACTTC.

This clone is large (0.1 to 1%) in the sample. The J gene is TRBJ2-1, the V gene TRBV4-2; 9 bases line up with TRBD2. The V and J ends lost 4 bases and 5 bases, in that order; junction bases with no gene match: 6. The CDR3 is 15 residues long. CDR1 and CDR2 from the germline V gene are LGHNA and YNFKEQ. The CDR3 nucleotides are TGTGCCAGCAGCCGATCGGGCGGGGGGGACAATGAGCAGTTCTTC. The encoded protein is CASSRSGGGDNEQFF.

The chain has TRBV7-2 and TRBJ2-1, with 9 bases identical to TRBD1. With 6 bases clipped from V and 7 bases from J, the junction kept 13 bases outside the gene matches. The CDR3 covers 16 residues. CDR1 is SGHTA, CDR2 FQGNSA, per germline. The CDR3 bases are TGTGCCAGCAGTATAAACCCGGGACAGGGTTTGAATGAGCAGTTCTTC. It specifies CASSINPGQGLNEQFF. The entire variable domain, with the rest obtained from reference TRBV7-2 and TRBJ2-1, is as follows: GAGVSQSPSNKVTEKGKDVELRCDPISGHTALYWYRQSLGQGLEFLIYFQGNSAPDKSGLPSDRFSAERTGGSVSTLTIQRTQQEDSAVYLCASSINPGQGLNEQFFGPGTRLTVL.

This chain joins TRBV7-8 and TRBJ2-7; 8 bases map to TRBD2. Germline V gene sequence: CDR1 SGHVS, CDR2 FQNEAQ. The CDR3 contains 15 residues. V lost 1 base, J lost 3 bases, and 5 bases stayed unmatched. CDR3 sequence (DNA): TGTGCCAGCAGCTTAGGGACTAGCAACGGCTACGAGCAGTACTTC. It is translated as CASSLGTSNGYEQYF.

V is TRBV28 and J is TRBJ1-1; possibly TRBD1 for D (6 bases). Per the germline V gene, CDR1 is MDHEN and CDR2 is SYDVKM. Trimming left V 7 bases short and J 11 bases short, with 23 bases between. The CDR3 is 14 residues long. As DNA, the CDR3 is TGTGCCAGCATCGATCCGGGACTGAGAACAGGGGCTTTCTTT. Its protein product is CASIDPGLRTGAFF.

In DNA, the CDR3 is TGTGCCAGCAGCTCCGCGGCTTCGGGGACAGATACGCAGTATTTT. Translated, it gives CASSSAASGTDTQYF. The rearrangement uses TRBV27 and TRBJ2-3; perhaps TRBD2 as D (5 bases). CDR1 MNHEY and CDR2 SMNVEV come from the germline V gene (reference sequence). CDR3 length equals 15 residues. V lost 6 bases and J 3 bases, leaving 16 bases between the germline ends.

This rearrangement joins TRBV5-1 to TRBJ2-3; 9 nucleotides line up with TRBD2. The germline V gene encodes CDR1 SGHRS and CDR2 YFSETQ. V lost 2 bases to trimming and J lost 5 bases; unmatched junction nucleotides: 6. The CDR3 totals 15 residues. For the CDR3, the DNA is TGCGCCAGCAGCTTACCCGGGACTAGCCTAGATACGCAGTATTTT. Amino acids: CASSLPGTSLDTQYF.

The rearrangement links TRBV6-5 to TRBJ2-5; D may be TRBD2 (5 bases). The CDR3 totals 13 residues. The germline gives CDR1 MNHEY, CDR2 SVGAGI. V was shortened by 2 bases and J by 5 bases, with 9 bases between the two germline ends. The CDR3 DNA reads as TGTGCCAGCAGTTACAGGACGGGGGAGACCCAGTACTTC. Its translation is CASSYRTGETQYF.

The chain joins TRBV5-6 to TRBJ2-7, with D possibly matching TRBD1 (5 bases). Germline CDR1 is SGHDT and CDR2 is YYEEEE. V was cut by 4 bases and J by 0 bases, with 14 bases left in between. The CDR3 is 15 residues long. The CDR3 here is CASSRVGQSSYEQYF. CDR3 coding DNA: TGTGCCAGCAGCCGGGTGGGGCAAAGCTCCTACGAGCAGTACTTC.

The chain recombines TRBV4-2 with TRBJ1-1; 7 positions match TRBD1. The CDR3 is 15 amino acids. The V gene end was trimmed by 5 bases and the J gene end by 3 bases; junction bases not matched to a gene: 9. Germline CDR1 LGHNA, CDR2 YNFKEQ. The CDR3 loop reads CASSLLQGRYTEAFF. The CDR3, as DNA: TGTGCCAGCAGCTTGCTACAGGGGAGATACACTGAAGCTTTCTTT.

This clone was observed a few times. V usage is TRBV5-1 and J usage is TRBJ2-5; D not certain. V lost 4 bases to trimming and J lost 4 bases, with 8 bases between them. The germline V gene has CDR1 SGHRS and CDR2 YFSETQ. The CDR3 has 12 residues. CDR3 amino acids: CASSGEVETQYF. CDR3 DNA: TGCGCCAGCAGCGGTGAGGTAGAGACCCAGTACTTC.

This clone was detected once. V and J are TRBV7-3 and TRBJ2-3; TRBD2 aligns across 12 bases. The J segment lost 5 bases and the V segment lost 2 bases, leaving 5 bases of the junction unmatched. Germline CDR1 reads SGHTA; CDR2 reads FQGTGA. CDR3 length: 16 residues. CDR3 residues: CASSLGSTSGRDTQYF. CDR3 bases: TGTGCCAGCAGCTTAGGTTCGACTAGCGGGAGAGATACGCAGTATTTT.

This clone was seen once. The CDR3 coding sequence is TGTGCCAGTAGTATTGGACAGGGGGTCTACGAGCAGTACTTC. Translation: CASSIGQGVYEQYF. V gene TRBV19 combines with J gene TRBJ2-7; 10 bases line up with TRBD1. The V gene's germline CDR1 is LNHDA and CDR2 SQIVND (reference sequence). The length of the CDR3 is 14 residues. Trimming cost V 3 bases and J 3 bases; bases outside gene matches: 2.

With respect to this clone: A read error may produce the germline difference seen at one junction end. The genes are TRBV4-1 and TRBJ2-5; maybe TRBD2 (5 bases). Germline CDR1 reads MGHRA; CDR2 reads YSYEKL. This CDR3 comprises 15 residues. The CDR3 protein is CASSQDPEVQGTQYF. The CDR3 DNA reads as TGCGCCAGCAGCCAAGATCCGGAGGTTCAAGGGACCCAGTACTTC.